Listed below are T cell receptor beta chains from one sample, sequenced in a study of blood T cell repertoires in COVID-19. Sequencing used immunoSEQ multiplex PCR; TCRdb keeps in-frame clones, though not all of them. This table holds about 260,000 clones, 85% found once. The source material was peripheral blood. The receptors were sampled from a human donor in a cohort sampled during active COVID-19. Both conserved end residues are part of each CDR3. A D gene is named only where the DNA matches it firmly. Size tells how often a clone was seen (once, few, many) or the class of an expanded clone, and some rows leave it out.

cdr3_aa cdr3_nt j_call v_call clone_size d_call
CASSIGAGYEQYF TGTGCCAGTAGTATAGGGGCCGGCTACGAGCAGTACTTC TRBJ2-7 TRBV19 . .
CASSVQGANTEAFF TGTGCCAGCAGCGTGCAGGGGGCTAACACTGAAGCTTTCTTT TRBJ1-1 TRBV9 . TRBD1
CASSVTGGKGTGELFF TGTGCCAGCAGCGTCACAGGGGGCAAGGGCACCGGGGAGCTGTTTTTT TRBJ2-2 TRBV3-1/TRBV3-2 . TRBD1
CASSLNNQETQYF TGTGCCAGCAGCTTAAATAACCAAGAGACCCAGTACTTC TRBJ2-5 TRBV7-3 . .
CASSSLSGRITDTQYF TGTGCCAGCAGTTCCCTTAGCGGGAGGATCACAGATACGCAGTATTTT TRBJ2-3 TRBV28 . TRBD2
CASSLEQGRETQYF TGCGCCAGCAGCTTGGAACAGGGTCGGGAGACCCAGTACTTC TRBJ2-5 TRBV5-1 . .
CASSLDGAEQYF TGCGCCAGCAGCTTGGACGGTGCCGAGCAGTACTTC TRBJ2-7 TRBV5-1 . .
CASSQTLGVTEAFF TGTGCCAGCAGCCAAACCCTGGGCGTCACTGAAGCTTTCTTT TRBJ1-1 TRBV14 . .
CASSLRGDSAEAFF TGTGCCAGTAGTCTCAGGGGAGATTCGGCTGAAGCTTTCTTT TRBJ1-1 TRBV19 few .
CASSLVGGLGEKLFF TGTGCCAGCAGCTTAGTCGGGGGGCTAGGTGAAAAACTGTTTTTT TRBJ1-4 TRBV11-2 . .
CASSLEQVYGYTF TGTGCCAGCAGCTTGGAACAGGTGTATGGCTACACCTTC TRBJ1-2 TRBV5-4 . .
CASRPAGGRVSDTQYF TGTGCCAGCAGACCGGCAGGCGGGAGGGTGTCGGATACGCAGTATTTT TRBJ2-3 TRBV7-2 . TRBD2
CASSPRGDPTQYF TGTGCCAGCAGCCCAAGAGGTGACCCTACGCAGTATTTT TRBJ2-3 TRBV7-9 . .
CASSFSRGMNTEAFF TGTGCCAGCAGTTTTTCCAGGGGAATGAACACTGAAGCTTTCTTT TRBJ1-1 TRBV28 . .
CASSSGDLAGGGETQYF TGTGCCAGCAGCTCGGGAGACCTAGCGGGAGGGGGAGAGACCCAGTACTTC TRBJ2-5 TRBV11-3 . TRBD2
CASRPRGSTDTQYF TGTGCCAGCCGCCCGCGGGGGAGCACAGATACGCAGTATTTT TRBJ2-3 TRBV6-2/TRBV6-3 once TRBD2
CASSPTRDRRAYTF TGTGCCAGCAGTCCCACCCGGGACAGACGGGCCTACACCTTC TRBJ1-2 TRBV6-5 few TRBD1
CASSGGQGLISTYGYTF TGTGCCAGCAGCGGGGGACAGGGTCTCATCTCAACCTATGGCTACACCTTC TRBJ1-2 TRBV9 . TRBD1
CASSLRGYGYTF TGTGCCAGCAGTTTGCGTGGCTATGGCTACACCTTC TRBJ1-2 TRBV28 . .
CASTNLAGGTGELFF TGTGCCAGCACGAACCTAGCGGGAGGCACCGGGGAGCTGTTTTTT TRBJ2-2 TRBV25-1 . TRBD2
CASSLEVTVNTEAFF TGTGCCAGCAGCTTAGAGGTGACTGTGAACACTGAAGCTTTCTTT TRBJ1-1 TRBV7-2 . .
CASSLGRLAPYNEQFF TGTGCCAGCAGCTTAGGCCGACTAGCGCCATACAATGAGCAGTTCTTC TRBJ2-1 TRBV7-8 . TRBD2
CASQTGTGTRSPLHF TGTGCCAGTCAAACCGGGACAGGGACCAGGTCACCCCTCCACTTT TRBJ1-6 TRBV7-2 . TRBD1
CASSGDRGLGEAFF TGTGCCAGCAGCGGGGACAGGGGGCTTGGTGAAGCTTTCTTT TRBJ1-1 TRBV9 . TRBD1
CASSQPGLAGIF TGTGCCAGCAGCCAACCCGGACTAGCGGGGATCTTC TRBJ2-1 TRBV3-1/TRBV3-2 . TRBD2
CASSQGWGGNTIYF TGTGCCAGCAGCCAAGGTTGGGGCGGAAACACCATATATTTT TRBJ1-3 TRBV3-1/TRBV3-2 . .
CASSQAGLDPYEQYF TGTGCCAGCAGCCAAGCTGGACTAGACCCTTACGAGCAGTACTTC TRBJ2-7 TRBV4-2 . TRBD2
CSVDRGLETQYF TGCAGCGTCGACAGGGGGCTGGAGACCCAGTACTTC TRBJ2-5 TRBV29-1 . TRBD1
CASSKDWGPRAF TGTGCCAGCAGCAAAGATTGGGGCCCTAGAGCATTC TRBJ2-4 TRBV21-1 once .